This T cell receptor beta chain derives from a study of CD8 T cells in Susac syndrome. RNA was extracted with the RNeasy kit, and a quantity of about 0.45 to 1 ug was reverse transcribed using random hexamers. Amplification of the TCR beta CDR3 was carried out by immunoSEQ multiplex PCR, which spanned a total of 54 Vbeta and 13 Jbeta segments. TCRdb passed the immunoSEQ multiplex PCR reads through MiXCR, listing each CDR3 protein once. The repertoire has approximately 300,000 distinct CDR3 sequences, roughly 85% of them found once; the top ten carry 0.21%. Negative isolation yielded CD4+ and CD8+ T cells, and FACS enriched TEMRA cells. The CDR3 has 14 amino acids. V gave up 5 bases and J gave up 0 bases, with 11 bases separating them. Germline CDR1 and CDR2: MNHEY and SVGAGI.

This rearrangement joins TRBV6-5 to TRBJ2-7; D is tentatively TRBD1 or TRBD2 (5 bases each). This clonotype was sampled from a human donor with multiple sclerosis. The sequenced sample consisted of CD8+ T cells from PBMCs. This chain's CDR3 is CASSAEGSSYEQYF. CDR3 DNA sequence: TGTGCCAGCAGTGCTGAGGGGAGCTCCTACGAGCAGTACTTC.